The rows below give T cell receptor beta chains drawn from one sample of a study of OX40 agonist ivuxolimab in advanced cancers. Profiled with immunoSEQ multiplex PCR; TCRdb holds only in-frame clones, not every one. This table has some 37,000 clones, roughly 80% appearing once. The specimen comprised CD4+ or CD8+ T cells sorted from blood, sampled in a trial of the OX40 agonist ivuxolimab. The receptors originated from an adult with an advanced solid tumor such as melanoma, head and neck, liver or kidney cancer. Each CDR3 is given with its conserved first and last residue. The order of the fields is J gene, V gene, clone size, D gene, CDR3 protein, CDR3 DNA. D genes are given only for firm matches. Part of the rows lack a size; the others show once, few, many or a class for expanded clones.

j_gene: TRBJ2-7; v_gene: TRBV7-9; abundance: NA; d_gene: NA; CDR3aa: CASSLGSAQGYEQYF; CDR3nt: TGTGCCAGCAGCTTAGGTTCTGCTCAGGGGTACGAGCAGTACTTC
j_gene: TRBJ1-2; v_gene: TRBV7-2; abundance: NA; d_gene: NA; CDR3aa: CASPVESGGAYGYTF; CDR3nt: TGTGCCAGCCCCGTAGAGTCGGGGGGCGCCTATGGCTACACCTTC
j_gene: TRBJ2-1; v_gene: TRBV4-1; abundance: once; d_gene: TRBD2; CDR3aa: CASSPLAGRSYNEQFF; CDR3nt: TGCGCCAGCAGCCCCCTAGCGGGTCGTTCCTACAATGAGCAGTTCTTC
j_gene: TRBJ2-7; v_gene: TRBV5-6; abundance: NA; d_gene: TRBD1; CDR3aa: CASSLEAGPGGEQYF; CDR3nt: TGTGCCAGCAGCTTGGAAGCAGGCCCAGGGGGCGAGCAGTACTTC
j_gene: TRBJ2-7; v_gene: TRBV7-9; abundance: NA; d_gene: TRBD2; CDR3aa: CASSLSPGSSGSSSEQYF; CDR3nt: TGTGCCAGCAGCTTATCACCTGGTAGCAGCGGGAGTTCATCCGAGCAGTACTTC
j_gene: TRBJ2-3; v_gene: TRBV9; abundance: NA; d_gene: NA; CDR3aa: CASSVAFAGTDTQYF; CDR3nt: TGTGCCAGCAGCGTAGCTTTTGCGGGCACAGATACGCAGTATTTT
j_gene: TRBJ1-5; v_gene: TRBV5-6; abundance: NA; d_gene: NA; CDR3aa: CASSLAVDGTNQPQHF; CDR3nt: TGTGCCAGCAGCTTGGCGGTGGACGGCACCAATCAGCCCCAGCATTTT
j_gene: TRBJ2-7; v_gene: TRBV2; abundance: few; d_gene: NA; CDR3aa: CASSERVDGGEQYF; CDR3nt: TGTGCCAGCAGTGAACGGGTTGATGGAGGCGAGCAGTACTTC
j_gene: TRBJ1-5; v_gene: TRBV4-2; abundance: few; d_gene: NA; CDR3aa: CASSQTAGGQPQHF; CDR3nt: TGTGCCAGCAGCCAGACAGCTGGGGGTCAGCCCCAGCATTTT
j_gene: TRBJ2-3; v_gene: TRBV28; abundance: NA; d_gene: TRBD2; CDR3aa: CASSMQGGSTDTQYF; CDR3nt: TGTGCCAGCAGTATGCAGGGAGGGAGCACAGATACGCAGTATTTT
j_gene: TRBJ2-2; v_gene: TRBV27; abundance: few; d_gene: NA; CDR3aa: CASSGRGELFF; CDR3nt: TGTGCCAGCAGTGGACGTGGGGAGCTGTTTTTT
j_gene: TRBJ2-5; v_gene: TRBV7-8; abundance: NA; d_gene: NA; CDR3aa: CASRLNPLQETQYF; CDR3nt: TGTGCCAGCCGACTTAACCCCCTCCAAGAGACCCAGTACTTC
j_gene: TRBJ1-4; v_gene: TRBV6-5; abundance: NA; d_gene: NA; CDR3aa: CASSWSLGATNEKLFF; CDR3nt: TGTGCCAGCAGTTGGTCATTGGGCGCAACTAATGAAAAACTGTTTTTT
j_gene: TRBJ2-4; v_gene: TRBV2; abundance: NA; d_gene: NA; CDR3aa: CASSEQGYLAKNIQYF; CDR3nt: TGTGCCAGCAGTGAGCAAGGCTACTTAGCCAAAAACATTCAGTACTTC
j_gene: TRBJ2-2; v_gene: TRBV10-2; abundance: NA; d_gene: TRBD2; CDR3aa: CASRTLAGADTGELFF; CDR3nt: TGCGCCAGCAGAACCCTAGCGGGAGCTGACACCGGGGAGCTGTTTTTT
j_gene: TRBJ2-7; v_gene: TRBV6-1; abundance: NA; d_gene: NA; CDR3aa: CASSENPVGLVSYEQYF; CDR3nt: TGTGCCAGCAGTGAAAACCCCGTTGGGTTGGTATCCTACGAGCAGTACTTC
j_gene: TRBJ2-3; v_gene: TRBV13; abundance: few; d_gene: TRBD2; CDR3aa: CASSQRTSGYSTDTQYF; CDR3nt: TGTGCCAGCAGCCAGAGGACTAGCGGGTATAGCACAGATACGCAGTATTTT